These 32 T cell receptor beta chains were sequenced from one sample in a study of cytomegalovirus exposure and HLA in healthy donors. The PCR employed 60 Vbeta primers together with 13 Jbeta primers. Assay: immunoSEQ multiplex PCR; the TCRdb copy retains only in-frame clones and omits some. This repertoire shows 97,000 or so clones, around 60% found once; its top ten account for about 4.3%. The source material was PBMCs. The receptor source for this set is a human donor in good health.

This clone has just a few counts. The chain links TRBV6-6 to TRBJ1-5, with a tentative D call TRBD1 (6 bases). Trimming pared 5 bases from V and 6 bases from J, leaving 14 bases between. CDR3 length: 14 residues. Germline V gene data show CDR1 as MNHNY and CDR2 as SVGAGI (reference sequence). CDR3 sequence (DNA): TGTGCCAGCAGTCGGACAGTTCGAGGTCAGCCCCAGCATTTT. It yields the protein CASSRTVRGQPQHF.

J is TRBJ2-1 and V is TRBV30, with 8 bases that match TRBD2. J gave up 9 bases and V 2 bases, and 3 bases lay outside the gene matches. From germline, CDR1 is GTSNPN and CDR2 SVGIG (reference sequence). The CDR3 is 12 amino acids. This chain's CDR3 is CAWSPAGVEQFF. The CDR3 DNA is TGTGCCTGGAGTCCAGCGGGAGTTGAGCAGTTCTTC. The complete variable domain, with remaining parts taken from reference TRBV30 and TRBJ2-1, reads SQTIHQWPATLVQPVGSPLSLECTVEGTSNPNLYWYRQAAGRGLQLLFYSVGIGQISSEVPQNLSASRPQDRQFILSSKKLLLSDSGFYLCAWSPAGVEQFFGPGTRLTVL.

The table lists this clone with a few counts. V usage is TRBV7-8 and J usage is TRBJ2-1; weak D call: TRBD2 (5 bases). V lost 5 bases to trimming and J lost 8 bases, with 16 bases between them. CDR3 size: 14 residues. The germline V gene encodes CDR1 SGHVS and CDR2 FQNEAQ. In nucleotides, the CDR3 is TGTGCCAGCAGCCCCCGGGATAGCAGCGATGAGCAGTTCTTC. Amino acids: CASSPRDSSDEQFF.

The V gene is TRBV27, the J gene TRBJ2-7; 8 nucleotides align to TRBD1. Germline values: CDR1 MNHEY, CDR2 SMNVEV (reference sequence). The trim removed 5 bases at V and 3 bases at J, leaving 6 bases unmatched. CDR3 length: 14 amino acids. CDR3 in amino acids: CASSAGTGGYEQYF. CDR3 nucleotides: TGTGCCAGCAGTGCAGGGACAGGCGGCTACGAGCAGTACTTC.

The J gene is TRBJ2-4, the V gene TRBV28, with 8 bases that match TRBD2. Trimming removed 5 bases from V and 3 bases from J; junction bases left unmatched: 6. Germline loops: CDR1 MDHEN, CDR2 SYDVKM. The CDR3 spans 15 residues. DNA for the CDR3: TGTGCCAGCAGTACCCCCGGGGGGGGCAAAAACATTCAGTACTTC. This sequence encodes CASSTPGGGKNIQYF.

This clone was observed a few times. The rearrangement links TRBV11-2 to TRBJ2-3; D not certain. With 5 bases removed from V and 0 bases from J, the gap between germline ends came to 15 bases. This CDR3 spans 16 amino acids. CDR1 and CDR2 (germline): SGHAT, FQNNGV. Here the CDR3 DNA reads TGTGCCAGCAGCAAGCGACTGTCAACTAGCACAGATACGCAGTATTTT. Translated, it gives CASSKRLSTSTDTQYF. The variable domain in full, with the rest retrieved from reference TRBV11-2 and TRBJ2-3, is EAGVAQSPRYKIIEKRQSVAFWCNPISGHATLYWYQQILGQGPKLLIQFQNNGVVDDSQLPKDRFSAERLKGVDSTLKIQPAKLEDSAVYLCASSKRLSTSTDTQYFGPGTRLTVL.

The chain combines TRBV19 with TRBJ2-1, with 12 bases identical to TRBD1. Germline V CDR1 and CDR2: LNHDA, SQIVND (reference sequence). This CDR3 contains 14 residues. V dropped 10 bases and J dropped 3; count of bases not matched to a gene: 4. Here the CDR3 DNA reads TGTGCCACGGGGACAGGGGGCGGCTACAATGAGCAGTTCTTC. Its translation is CATGTGGGYNEQFF.

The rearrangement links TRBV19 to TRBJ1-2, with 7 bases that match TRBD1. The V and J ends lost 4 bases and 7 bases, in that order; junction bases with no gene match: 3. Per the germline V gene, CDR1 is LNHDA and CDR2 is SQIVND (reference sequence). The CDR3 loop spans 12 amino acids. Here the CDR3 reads CASSTGGVGYTF. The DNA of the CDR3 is TGTGCCAGTAGTACAGGGGGAGTTGGCTACACCTTC.

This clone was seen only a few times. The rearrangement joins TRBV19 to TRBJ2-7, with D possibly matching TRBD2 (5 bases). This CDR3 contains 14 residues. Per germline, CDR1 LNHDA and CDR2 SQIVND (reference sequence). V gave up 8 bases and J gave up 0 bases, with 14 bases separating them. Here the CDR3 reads CASGLNGLSYEQYF. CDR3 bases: TGTGCCAGTGGACTTAACGGCCTCTCCTACGAGCAGTACTTC.

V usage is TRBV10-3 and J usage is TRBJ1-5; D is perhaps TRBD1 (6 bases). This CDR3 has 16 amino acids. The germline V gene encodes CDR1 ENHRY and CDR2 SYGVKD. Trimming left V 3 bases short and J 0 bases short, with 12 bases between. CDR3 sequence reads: CAISEGRGDSNQPQHF. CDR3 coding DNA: TGTGCCATCAGTGAAGGCAGGGGAGATAGCAATCAGCCCCAGCATTTT.

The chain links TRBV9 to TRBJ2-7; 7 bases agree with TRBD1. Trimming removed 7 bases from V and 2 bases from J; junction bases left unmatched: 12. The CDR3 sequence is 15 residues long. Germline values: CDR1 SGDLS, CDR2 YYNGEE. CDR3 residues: CASGPSGTAPYEQYF. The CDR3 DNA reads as TGTGCCAGCGGACCCTCGGGGACAGCTCCCTACGAGCAGTACTTC. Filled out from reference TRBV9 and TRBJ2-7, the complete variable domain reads DSGVTQTPKHLITATGQRVTLRCSPRSGDLSVYWYQQSLDQGLQFLIQYYNGEERAKGNILERFSAQQFPDLHSELNLSSLELGDSALYFCASGPSGTAPYEQYFGPGTRLTVT.

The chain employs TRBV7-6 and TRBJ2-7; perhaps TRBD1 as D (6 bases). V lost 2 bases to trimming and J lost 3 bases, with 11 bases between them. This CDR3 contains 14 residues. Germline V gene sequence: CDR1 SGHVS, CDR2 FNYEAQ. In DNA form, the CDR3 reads TGTGCCAGCAGCTTATTAACGGACAGCTACGAGCAGTACTTC. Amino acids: CASSLLTDSYEQYF.

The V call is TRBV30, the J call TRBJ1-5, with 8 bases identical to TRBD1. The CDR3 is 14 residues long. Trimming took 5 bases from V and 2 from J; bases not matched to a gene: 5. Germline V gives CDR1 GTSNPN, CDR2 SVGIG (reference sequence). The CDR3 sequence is CAWDRGEGNQPQHF. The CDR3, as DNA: TGTGCCTGGGACAGGGGTGAGGGCAATCAGCCCCAGCATTTT.

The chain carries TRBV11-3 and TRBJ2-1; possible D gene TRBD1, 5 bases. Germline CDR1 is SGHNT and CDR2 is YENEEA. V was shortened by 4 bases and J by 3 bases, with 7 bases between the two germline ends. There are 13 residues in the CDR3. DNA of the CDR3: TGTGCCAGCAGCTCAACAGGCTACAATGAGCAGTTCTTC. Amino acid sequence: CASSSTGYNEQFF. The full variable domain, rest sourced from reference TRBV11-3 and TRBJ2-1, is EAGVVQSPRYKIIEKKQPVAFWCNPISGHNTLYWYLQNLGQGPELLIRYENEEAVDDSQLPKDRFSAERLKGVDSTLKIQPAELGDSAVYLCASSSTGYNEQFFGPGTRLTVL.

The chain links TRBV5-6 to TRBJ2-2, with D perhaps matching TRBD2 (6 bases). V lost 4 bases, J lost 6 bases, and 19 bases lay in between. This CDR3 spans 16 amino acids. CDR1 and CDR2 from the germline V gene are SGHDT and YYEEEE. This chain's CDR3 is CASSEAPLARSGELFF. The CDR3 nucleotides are TGTGCCAGCAGCGAGGCGCCCCTAGCGAGATCCGGGGAGCTGTTTTTT.

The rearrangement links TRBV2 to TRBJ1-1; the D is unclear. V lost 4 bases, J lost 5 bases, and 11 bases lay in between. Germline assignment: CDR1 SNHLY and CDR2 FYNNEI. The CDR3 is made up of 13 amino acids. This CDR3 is CASSVGEATEAFF. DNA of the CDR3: TGTGCCAGCAGTGTAGGTGAGGCTACTGAAGCTTTCTTT.

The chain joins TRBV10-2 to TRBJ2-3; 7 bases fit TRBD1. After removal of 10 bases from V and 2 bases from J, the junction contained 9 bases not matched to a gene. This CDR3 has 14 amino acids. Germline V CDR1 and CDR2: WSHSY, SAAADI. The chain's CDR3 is CATERGRVTDTQYF. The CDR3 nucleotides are TGCGCCACCGAGAGGGGGCGCGTCACAGATACGCAGTATTTT.

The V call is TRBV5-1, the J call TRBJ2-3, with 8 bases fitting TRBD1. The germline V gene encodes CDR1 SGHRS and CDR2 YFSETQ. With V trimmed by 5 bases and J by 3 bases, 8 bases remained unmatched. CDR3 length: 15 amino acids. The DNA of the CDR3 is TGCGCCAGCAGATCGTCCGGGACAGGTACAGATACGCAGTATTTT. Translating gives CASRSSGTGTDTQYF.

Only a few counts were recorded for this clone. The CDR3 loop reads CSVQGAIYEQYF. The CDR3 DNA is TGCAGCGTACAGGGGGCGATCTACGAGCAGTACTTC. The V gene is TRBV29-1, the J gene TRBJ2-7, with TRBD1 matching over 9 bases. Germline V gene lookup returns CDR1 SQVTM and CDR2 ANQGSEA. The J segment lost 3 bases and the V segment lost 6 bases, leaving 3 bases of the junction unmatched. This CDR3 has 12 amino acids.

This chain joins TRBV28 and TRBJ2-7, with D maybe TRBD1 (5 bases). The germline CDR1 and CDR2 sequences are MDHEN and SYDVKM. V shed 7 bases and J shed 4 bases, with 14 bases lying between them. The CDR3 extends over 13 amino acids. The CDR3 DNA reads TGTGCCAGCACTTCAGACAGAAGTTACGAGCAGTACTTC. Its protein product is CASTSDRSYEQYF.

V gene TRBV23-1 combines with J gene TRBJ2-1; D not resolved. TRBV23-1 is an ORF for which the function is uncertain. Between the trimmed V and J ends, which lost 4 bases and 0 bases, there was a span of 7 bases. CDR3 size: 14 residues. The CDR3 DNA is TGCGCCAGCAGTCCTATGAGCTCCTACAATGAGCAGTTCTTC. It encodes CASSPMSSYNEQFF.

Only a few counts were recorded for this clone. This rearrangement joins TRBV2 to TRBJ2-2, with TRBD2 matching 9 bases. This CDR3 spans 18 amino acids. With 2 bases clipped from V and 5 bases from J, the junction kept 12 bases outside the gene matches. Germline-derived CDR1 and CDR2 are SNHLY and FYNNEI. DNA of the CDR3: TGTGCCAGCAGTGAATGGTATGCGGGACTAGCTAGGACCGGGGAGCTGTTTTTT. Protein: CASSEWYAGLARTGELFF.

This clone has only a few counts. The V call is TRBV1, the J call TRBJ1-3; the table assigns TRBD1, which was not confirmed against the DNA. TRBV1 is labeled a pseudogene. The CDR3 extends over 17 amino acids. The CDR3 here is CTSSHQGRTDSGNTIYF. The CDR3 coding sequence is TGCACCAGCAGCCACCAAGGACGGACAGACTCTGGAAACACCATATATTTT.

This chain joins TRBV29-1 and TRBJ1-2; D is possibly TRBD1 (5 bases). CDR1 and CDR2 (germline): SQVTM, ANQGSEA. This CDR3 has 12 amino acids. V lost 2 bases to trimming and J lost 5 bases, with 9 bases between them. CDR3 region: CSVEFGGYGYTF. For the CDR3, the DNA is TGCAGCGTTGAATTCGGGGGATATGGCTACACCTTC. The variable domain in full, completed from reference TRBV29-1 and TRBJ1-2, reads SAVISQKPSRDICQRGTSLTIQCQVDSQVTMMFWYRQQPGQSLTLIATANQGSEATYESGFVIDKFPISRPNLTFSTLTVSNMSPEDSSIYLCSVEFGGYGYTFGSGTRLTVV.

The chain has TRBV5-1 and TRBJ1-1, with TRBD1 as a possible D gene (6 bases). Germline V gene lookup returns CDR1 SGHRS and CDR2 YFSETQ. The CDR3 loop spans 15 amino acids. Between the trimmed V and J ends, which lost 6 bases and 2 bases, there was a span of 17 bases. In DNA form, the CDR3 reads TGCGCCAGCACCCCTCTCACAGGGCAAAACACTGAAGCTTTCTTT. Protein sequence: CASTPLTGQNTEAFF.

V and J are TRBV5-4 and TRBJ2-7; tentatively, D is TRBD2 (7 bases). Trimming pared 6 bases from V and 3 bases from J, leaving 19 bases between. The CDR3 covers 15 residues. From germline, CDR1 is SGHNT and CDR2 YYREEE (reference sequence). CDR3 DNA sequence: TGTGCCAGCACCTGGGGGCCGGGAGGTAGCTACGAGCAGTACTTC. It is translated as CASTWGPGGSYEQYF.

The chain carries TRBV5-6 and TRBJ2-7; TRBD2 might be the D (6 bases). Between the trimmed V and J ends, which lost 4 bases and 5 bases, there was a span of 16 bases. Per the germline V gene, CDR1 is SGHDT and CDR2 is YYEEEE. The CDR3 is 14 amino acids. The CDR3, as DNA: TGTGCCAGCAGCCTGGAGGGAGAAGGCCACGAGCAGTACTTC. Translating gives CASSLEGEGHEQYF.

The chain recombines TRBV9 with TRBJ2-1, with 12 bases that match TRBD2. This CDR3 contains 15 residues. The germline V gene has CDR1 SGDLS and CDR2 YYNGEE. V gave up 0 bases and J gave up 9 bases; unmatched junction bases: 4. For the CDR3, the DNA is TGTGCCAGCAGCGTAGGACTAGCGGGAGTCGGTGAGCAGTTCTTC. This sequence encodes CASSVGLAGVGEQFF. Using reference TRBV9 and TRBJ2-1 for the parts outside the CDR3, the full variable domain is DSGVTQTPKHLITATGQRVTLRCSPRSGDLSVYWYQQSLDQGLQFLIQYYNGEERAKGNILERFSAQQFPDLHSELNLSSLELGDSALYFCASSVGLAGVGEQFFGPGTRLTVL.

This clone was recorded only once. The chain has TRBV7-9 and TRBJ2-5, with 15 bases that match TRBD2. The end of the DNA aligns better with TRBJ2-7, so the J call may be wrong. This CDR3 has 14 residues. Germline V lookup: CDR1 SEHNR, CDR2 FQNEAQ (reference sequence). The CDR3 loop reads CASRPGLAGGEQYF. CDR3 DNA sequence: TGTGCCAGCAGACCGGGACTAGCGGGAGGCGAGCAGTACTTC.

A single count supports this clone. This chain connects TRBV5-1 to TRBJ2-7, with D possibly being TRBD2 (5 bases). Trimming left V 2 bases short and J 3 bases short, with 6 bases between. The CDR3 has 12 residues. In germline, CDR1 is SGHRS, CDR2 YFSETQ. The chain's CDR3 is CASSLDYYEQYF. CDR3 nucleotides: TGCGCCAGCAGCTTAGACTACTACGAGCAGTACTTC.

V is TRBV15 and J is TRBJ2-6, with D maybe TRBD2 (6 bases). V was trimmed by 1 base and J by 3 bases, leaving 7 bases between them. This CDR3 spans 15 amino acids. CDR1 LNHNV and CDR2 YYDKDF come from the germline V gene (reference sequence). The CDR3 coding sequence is TGTGCCACCAGCAGAGGCGGGGTTGGGGCCAACGTCCTGACTTTC. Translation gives CATSRGGVGANVLTF.

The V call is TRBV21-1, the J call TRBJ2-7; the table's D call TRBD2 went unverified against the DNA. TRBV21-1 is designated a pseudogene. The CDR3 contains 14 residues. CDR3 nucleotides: TGTGCCAGCAGCATTAGCGGGATTATTAACGAGCAGTACTTC. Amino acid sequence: CASSISGIINEQYF.